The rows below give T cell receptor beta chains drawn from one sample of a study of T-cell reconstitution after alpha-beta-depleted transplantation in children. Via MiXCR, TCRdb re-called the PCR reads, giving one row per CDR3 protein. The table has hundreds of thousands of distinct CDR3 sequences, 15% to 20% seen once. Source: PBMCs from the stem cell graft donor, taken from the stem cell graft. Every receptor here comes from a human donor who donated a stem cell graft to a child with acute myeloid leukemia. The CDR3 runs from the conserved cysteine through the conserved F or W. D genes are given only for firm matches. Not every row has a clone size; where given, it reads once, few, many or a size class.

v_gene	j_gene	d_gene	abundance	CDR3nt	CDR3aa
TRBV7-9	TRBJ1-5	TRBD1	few	TGTGCCAGCAGCTCCTGGACCGGGACAGGGCTTAATCAGCCCCAGCATTTT	CASSSWTGTGLNQPQHF
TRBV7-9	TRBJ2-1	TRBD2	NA	TGTGCCAGCAGCTTAACTCAACGGGGGGGCGGCGCGGTGTGGGACTTC	CASSLTQRGGGAVWDF
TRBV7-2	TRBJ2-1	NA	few	TGTGCCAGCAGCTCAATGCGGGGATTCGGTGAGCAGTTCTTC	CASSSMRGFGEQFF
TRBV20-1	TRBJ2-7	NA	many	TGCAGTGCTAGAGAAGATAGGCACGAGCAGTACTTC	CSAREDRHEQYF
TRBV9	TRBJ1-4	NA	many	TGTGCCAGCAGCGTACAGGCATCGGGTAATGAAAAACTGTTTTTT	CASSVQASGNEKLFF
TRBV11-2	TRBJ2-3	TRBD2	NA	TGTGCCAGCAGCCTCCCGACTAGCGGGGTGGCCATGTCCACAGATACGCAGTATTTT	CASSLPTSGVAMSTDTQYF
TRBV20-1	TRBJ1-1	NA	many	TGCAGTGCTAGTAACGGGGACACTGAAGCTTTCTTT	CSASNGDTEAFF
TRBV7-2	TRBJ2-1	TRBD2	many	TGTGCCAGCAGCCCCTCAGCGGGGCTAGGCAATGAGCAGTTCTTC	CASSPSAGLGNEQFF
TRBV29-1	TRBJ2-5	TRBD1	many	TGCAGCGTACAGGACAGGGGGCGCGGCGAGACCCAGTACTTC	CSVQDRGRGETQYF
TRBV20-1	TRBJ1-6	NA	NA	TGCAGTGCTAGAGATCAGGGGTCCGGGGGATCACCCCTCCACTTT	CSARDQGSGGSPLHF
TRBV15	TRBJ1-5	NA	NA	TGTGCCACCAGCAGGTACACAGGAGATGGGAATCAGCCCCAGCATTTT	CATSRYTGDGNQPQHF
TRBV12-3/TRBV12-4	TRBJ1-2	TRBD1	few	TGTGCCAGCAGTTTATCGACAGGGGGTTTTGGCTACACCTTC	CASSLSTGGFGYTF
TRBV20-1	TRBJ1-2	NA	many	TGCAGTGCTAGCGGGGCTGGCTACACCTTC	CSASGAGYTF
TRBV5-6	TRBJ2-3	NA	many	TGTGCCAGCAGCTTGGTGGCGGGGTACACAGATACGCAGTATTTT	CASSLVAGYTDTQYF
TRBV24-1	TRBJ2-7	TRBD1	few	TGTGCCACCAGTGCCTCCGGGACAGGGGCCTACGAGCAGTACTTC	CATSASGTGAYEQYF
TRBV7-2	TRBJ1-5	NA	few	TGTGCCAGCAGCTTAGCCACAGCACAGCCGGGTCAGCCCCAGCATTTT	CASSLATAQPGQPQHF
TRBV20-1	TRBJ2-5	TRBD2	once	TGCAGTGCTAGTACTAGCGGGGGGTCACTCCAAGAGACCCAGTACTTC	CSASTSGGSLQETQYF
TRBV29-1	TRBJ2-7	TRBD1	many	TGCAGCGTTGAGCAGGGGGTCAACGAGCAGTACTTC	CSVEQGVNEQYF
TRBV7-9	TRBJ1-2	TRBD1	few	TGTGCCAGCAGCACTAAGGGGGGACAGGGGTATGGCTACACCTTC	CASSTKGGQGYGYTF
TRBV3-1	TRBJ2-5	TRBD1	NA	TGTGCCAGCAGCCAAAGGGGACAGGGTGTCGGAAAGACCCAGTACTTC	CASSQRGQGVGKTQYF
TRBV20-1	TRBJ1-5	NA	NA	TGCAGTGCTAGGGAGGCAGGCTACCTGGGGAATCAGCCCCAGCATTTT	CSAREAGYLGNQPQHF
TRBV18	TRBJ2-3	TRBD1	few	TGTGCCAGCTCACCACAGGGGGCCACAGATACGCAGTATTTT	CASSPQGATDTQYF
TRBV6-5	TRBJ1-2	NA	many	TGTGCCAGCAGTTACCAAGGGACAAAGAATGGCTACACCTTC	CASSYQGTKNGYTF
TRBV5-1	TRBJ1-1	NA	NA	TGCGCCAGCAGCCCCGGGTTCATGAACACTGAAGCTTTCTTT	CASSPGFMNTEAFF
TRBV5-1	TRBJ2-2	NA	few	TGCGCCAGCAGCTTGGTCGCCCTCCAAGGAGGCACCGGGGAGCTGTTTTTT	CASSLVALQGGTGELFF
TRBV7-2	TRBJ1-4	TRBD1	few	TGTGCCAGCAGCTCGAGGACAGGGGGCCAGGAAAAACTGTTTTTT	CASSSRTGGQEKLFF
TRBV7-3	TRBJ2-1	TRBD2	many	TGTGCCAGCAGCTTAGCCGGGACTAGTTTAGTCAATGAGCAGTTCTTC	CASSLAGTSLVNEQFF
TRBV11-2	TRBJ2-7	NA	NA	TGTGCCAGCAGCTTAGAAGAATTGTGGGGGCAAATGGGCGAGCAGTACTTC	CASSLEELWGQMGEQYF
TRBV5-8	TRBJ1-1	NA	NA	TGTGCCAGCAGTTCCAATCAACCGCGGCGCGATGGGGAAGCTTTCTTT	CASSSNQPRRDGEAFF
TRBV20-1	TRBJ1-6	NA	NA	TGCAGTGCTAGAGGACAGGAGAGCTCCTATAATTCACCCCTCCACTTT	CSARGQESSYNSPLHF
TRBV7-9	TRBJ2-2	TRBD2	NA	TGTGCCAGCAGCTGGACTAGCGGCAACACCGGGGAGCTGTTTTTT	CASSWTSGNTGELFF
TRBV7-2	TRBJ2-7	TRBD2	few	TGTGCCAGCAGCCGCCTAGCGGGTAACCTCTACGAGCAGTACTTC	CASSRLAGNLYEQYF
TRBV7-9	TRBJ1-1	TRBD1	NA	TGTGCCAGCGGAAGAGGACAGGCGAACACTGAAGCTTTCTTT	CASGRGQANTEAFF
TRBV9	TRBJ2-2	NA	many	TGTGCCAGCAGCGTGGGCGATGGGAGGACCGGGGAGCTGTTTTTT	CASSVGDGRTGELFF
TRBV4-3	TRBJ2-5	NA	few	TGCGCCAGCAGCCAAGATTGGTCTCCAGGGGCTCTAGATGAGACCCAGTACTTC	CASSQDWSPGALDETQYF
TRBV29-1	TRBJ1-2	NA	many	TGCAGCGTGGGGGACACTACTAACTATGGCTACACCTTC	CSVGDTTNYGYTF
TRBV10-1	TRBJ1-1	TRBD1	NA	TGCGCCAGCGGGACAGGGGGATCTGAAGCTTTCTTT	CASGTGGSEAFF
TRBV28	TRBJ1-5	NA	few	TGTGCCAGCAGTATCACAGGGATCTTCAGCAATCAGCCCCAGCATTTT	CASSITGIFSNQPQHF
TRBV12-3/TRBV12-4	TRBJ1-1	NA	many	TGTGCCAGCAGACCGGGGAGTAACACTGAAGCTTTCTTT	CASRPGSNTEAFF
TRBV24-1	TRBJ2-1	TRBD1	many	TGTGCCACCAGTGAGACCGGGACAGACAATGAGCAGTTCTTC	CATSETGTDNEQFF
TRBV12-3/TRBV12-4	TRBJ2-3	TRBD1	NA	TGTGCCAGCTGTCTAACCGGGACAGCCAAACCTAGCACAGATACGCAGTATTTT	CASCLTGTAKPSTDTQYF
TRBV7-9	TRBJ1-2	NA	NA	TGTGCCAGCAGCGGAGTGGACGTCTTGAAGGGCTACACCTTC	CASSGVDVLKGYTF
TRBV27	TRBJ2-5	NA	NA	TGTGCCAGCAGTCTCCGGGCCACTGGGGAGACCCAGTACTTC	CASSLRATGETQYF
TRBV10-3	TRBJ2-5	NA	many	TGTGCCATCGGGCAACAAGAGACCCAGTACTTC	CAIGQQETQYF
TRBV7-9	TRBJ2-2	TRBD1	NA	TGTGCCAGCAGCTTAGGAGACAGGGTCGGAGGGGAGCTGTTTTTT	CASSLGDRVGGELFF
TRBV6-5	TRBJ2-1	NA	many	TGTGCCAGCAGTTACCGAGTGGGTGGCGATGAGCAGTTCTTC	CASSYRVGGDEQFF
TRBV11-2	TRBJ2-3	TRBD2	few	TGTGCCAGCAGCTTCTCCGGGACTAGCGGCGATACGCAGTATTTT	CASSFSGTSGDTQYF
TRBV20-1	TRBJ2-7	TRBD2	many	TGCAGTGCTACCCGGAGCGGGGTCCCAAATGAGCAGTACTTC	CSATRSGVPNEQYF
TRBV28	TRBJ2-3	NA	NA	TGTGCCAGCAGTTTATACGGGGACACAGATACGCAGTATTTT	CASSLYGDTDTQYF
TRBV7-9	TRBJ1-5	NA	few	TGTGCCAGCAGCAAGGGACCGGCCCATCAGCCCCAGCATTTT	CASSKGPAHQPQHF
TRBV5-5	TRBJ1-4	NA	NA	TGTGCCAGCAGCTTCGGGCAGGGCCCAACTAATGAAAAACTGTTTTTT	CASSFGQGPTNEKLFF
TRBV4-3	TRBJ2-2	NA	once	TGCGCCAGCAGCCAAGATGGTCCAGCGACCTTCACCGGGGAGCTGTTTTTT	CASSQDGPATFTGELFF
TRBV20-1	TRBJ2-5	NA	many	TGCAGTGCTCGTCCTTCGGCATATCAAGAGACCCAGTACTTC	CSARPSAYQETQYF
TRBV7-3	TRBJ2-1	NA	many	TGTGCCAGCAGCTCCTCATACGATGAGCAGTTCTTC	CASSSSYDEQFF